These 5 T cell receptor beta chains were all obtained from the same sample, sequenced in a study of blood T cell repertoires in COVID-19 (dated by TCRdb to 2020 to 2021). Libraries came from the immunoSEQ multiplex PCR assay. Sourced from immuneACCESS, this table was stored by TCRdb with only in-frame sequences that have V and J called. A share of the clones is absent; for the studies checked, an unresolved V gene accounts for under half, and the remainder has no known explanation. The sample yields 30,000 to 35,000 clones; about 94% were counted once. The ten most abundant clones make up about 5% of the sample. What was sequenced was peripheral blood. The receptors here all came from a human donor in a cohort sampled during active COVID-19.

This chain links TRBV27 with TRBJ1-2; no reliable D call. The germline V gene encodes CDR1 MNHEY and CDR2 SMNVEV (reference sequence). V lost 6 bases, J lost 4 bases, and 9 bases lay in between. This CDR3 is 12 amino acids long. For the CDR3, the DNA is TGTGCCAGCAGGGTTGGAGGCTATGGCTACACCTTC. Encoded protein: CASRVGGYGYTF.

This sequence joins TRBV4-1 and TRBJ2-7; 12 bases match TRBD1. With 1 base clipped from V and 6 bases from J, the junction kept 10 bases outside the gene matches. The CDR3 covers 17 residues. The germline CDR1 and CDR2 sequences are MGHRA and YSYEKL. CDR3 bases: TGCGCCAGCAGCCAAGTAGGAGGGACAGGGGGCGCGGTCGAGCAGTACTTC. As protein: CASSQVGGTGGAVEQYF.

This clone was observed a handful of times. The chain couples TRBV7-9 to TRBJ2-2, with 7 bases identical to TRBD1. CDR1 SEHNR and CDR2 FQNEAQ come from the germline V gene (reference sequence). After removal of 9 bases from V and 4 bases from J, the junction contained 11 bases not matched to a gene. The CDR3 spans 15 residues. The chain's CDR3 is CASQLTGRITGELFF. DNA for the CDR3: TGTGCCAGTCAATTGACAGGGAGAATCACCGGGGAGCTGTTTTTT.

CDR3 DNA sequence: TGTGCCAGCAGTGAGGGGGGACAGTCGGCCACCGGGGAGCTGTTTTTT. Amino acid sequence: CASSEGGQSATGELFF. The chain recombines TRBV6-4 with TRBJ2-2; possible D gene TRBD1, 7 bases. The CDR3 is 16 residues long. Germline values: CDR1 MRHNA, CDR2 SNTAGT. Trimming shortened V by 3 bases and J by 4 bases, and 15 bases separated the two germline ends.

Here the CDR3 reads CASRWQGPNEKLFF. CDR3 in DNA: TGTGCCAGCAGATGGCAGGGGCCTAATGAAAAACTGTTTTTT. The chain combines TRBV6-6 with TRBJ1-4; tentatively, D is TRBD1 (6 bases). This CDR3 has 14 amino acids. Germline assignment: CDR1 MNHNY and CDR2 SVGAGI (reference sequence). Trimming removed 6 bases at V and 3 bases at J, with 11 bases between.